This TCR beta chain stems from a study of CD8+CD57+ T cells in acquired aplastic anemia. For the study at large: Sorted CD4+ and CD8+ cells yielded DNA averaging around 3.2 ug.

Study results and limitations: Patients and controls were not found to differ significantly in CD8+ Simpson's diversity. Common to patients and controls were roughly 30 CD8+ CDR3 sequences.

This clonotype was seen repeatedly, ten times or more. The antigen remains undetermined. Genomic DNA provided the template from which TCR beta VDJ and CDR3 profiles were obtained. TCRdb ran MiXCR on the reads and lists one entry per CDR3 protein. The table shows around 250,000 distinct CDR3 sequences, with 45% to 65% occurring only once. The CDR3 has 14 residues. V dropped 3 bases and J dropped 9 bases, with 16 bases sitting between them. Germline assignment: CDR1 SNHLY and CDR2 FYNNEI. Material: sorted CD4+, CD8+, or CD8+CD57+ T cells (not recorded which) from PBMCs. The chain joins TRBV2 to TRBJ2-3, with D perhaps given as TRBD1 or TRBD2 (5 bases each). The source is a human donor with severe aplastic anemia or a healthy control (not recorded which). CDR3 loop: CASSEGVLAQTQYF. CDR3 sequence (DNA): TGTGCCAGCAGTGAGGGGGTTCTAGCTCAGACGCAGTATTTT.